This TCR delta chain was recorded in a study of gamma-delta chains in newborns, infants, children. The V gene's germline CDR1 is NSMFDY and CDR2 ISSIKDK. The CDR3 runs 18 residues. TCRdb applied CATT to the reads for clone calling. The data contain about 4,900 delta-chain clones, roughly 3.9% of them singletons. This clone came up a few times. Sequence at one end of the junction differs from germline and may be a read error. This specimen includes other DNA sequences encoding the same CDR3. The TCR comes from a child who was a newborn, infant or young child, either healthy, febrile or measles-vaccinated (not recorded which). Sequenced: blood. This chain uses TRAV29/DV5 with TRDJ2; the match to TRDD3 covers 12 bases. The CDR3 bases are TGTGCCGCAAGCCTACTGGGGGATACTCCTCGGTTGACAGCACAACTCTTCTTT. Translating gives CAASLLGDTPRLTAQLFF.